A selection of T cell receptor beta chains follows, all from one sample in a study of breast tumors, draining lymph nodes, adjacent tissues. TCRdb re-called the multiplex PCR reads through MiXCR, storing one row per CDR3 protein. This table has around 150,000 distinct CDR3 sequences, about 20% appearing once. Input material: axillary lymph node tissue. These receptors were taken from a female donor with breast cancer. Some clones in this sample may be carry-over from other donors' samples. CDR3s include the opening cysteine and the closing phenylalanine or tryptophan. The D gene is left open where the match is weak. Clone size is stated in some rows and not others, as once, few, many or a class when expanded.

v_call	j_call	d_call	clone_size	cdr3_nt	cdr3_aa
TRBV20-1	TRBJ2-1	TRBD2	many	TGCAGTGCTAGGGATAGCGGGAGAAAGAATGAGCAGTTCTTC	CSARDSGRKNEQFF
TRBV28	TRBJ2-3	.	few	TGTGCCAGCAGTTTATTCCGGGGTAGCACAGATACGCAGTATTTT	CASSLFRGSTDTQYF
TRBV2	TRBJ2-6	TRBD1	many	TGTGCCAGCCTCCCAGGGGGCGTGGGGGGGGCCAACGTCCTGACTTTC	CASLPGGVGGANVLTF
TRBV28	TRBJ2-5	TRBD1	.	TGTGCCAGCAGTACCCGACAGGGGGCAGAGACCCAGTACTTC	CASSTRQGAETQYF
TRBV9	TRBJ2-7	.	many	TGTGCCAGCAGCCCTAGGGGAGGCTCCTACGAGCAGTACTTC	CASSPRGGSYEQYF
TRBV5-4	TRBJ1-3	.	many	TGTGCCAGCAGCGTACAGGGTACTGGAAACACCATATATTTT	CASSVQGTGNTIYF
TRBV5-1	TRBJ2-3	TRBD1	many	TGCGCCAGCAGCTTCCGGGACAGGGGCACAGATACGCAGTATTTT	CASSFRDRGTDTQYF
TRBV20-1	TRBJ2-7	TRBD2	many	TGCAGTGCTAGTAGCGGGGGCTACGAGCAGTACTTC	CSASSGGYEQYF
TRBV7-2	TRBJ2-2	TRBD2	many	TGTGCCAGCAGCTTAGCTTTACTAGCGGTAAACACCGGGGAGCTGTTTTTT	CASSLALLAVNTGELFF
TRBV12-3/TRBV12-4	TRBJ2-5	TRBD1	many	TGTGCCAGCAGTTTAAGACAGGGGGGGGTAGAGACCCAGTACTTC	CASSLRQGGVETQYF